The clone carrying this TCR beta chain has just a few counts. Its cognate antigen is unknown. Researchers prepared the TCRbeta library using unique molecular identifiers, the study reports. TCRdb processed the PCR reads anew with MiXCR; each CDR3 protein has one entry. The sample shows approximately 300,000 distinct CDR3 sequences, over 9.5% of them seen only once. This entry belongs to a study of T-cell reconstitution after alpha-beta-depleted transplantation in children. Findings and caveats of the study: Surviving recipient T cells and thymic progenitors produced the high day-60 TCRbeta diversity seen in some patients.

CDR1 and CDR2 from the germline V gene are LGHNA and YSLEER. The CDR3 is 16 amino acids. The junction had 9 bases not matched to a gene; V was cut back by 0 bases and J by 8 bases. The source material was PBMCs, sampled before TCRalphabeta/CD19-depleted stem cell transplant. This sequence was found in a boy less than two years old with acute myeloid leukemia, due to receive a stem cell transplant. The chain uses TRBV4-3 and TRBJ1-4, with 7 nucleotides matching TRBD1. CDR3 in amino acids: CASSQDWMTGREKLFF. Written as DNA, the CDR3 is TGCGCCAGCAGCCAAGATTGGATGACAGGGAGAGAAAAACTGTTTTTT.